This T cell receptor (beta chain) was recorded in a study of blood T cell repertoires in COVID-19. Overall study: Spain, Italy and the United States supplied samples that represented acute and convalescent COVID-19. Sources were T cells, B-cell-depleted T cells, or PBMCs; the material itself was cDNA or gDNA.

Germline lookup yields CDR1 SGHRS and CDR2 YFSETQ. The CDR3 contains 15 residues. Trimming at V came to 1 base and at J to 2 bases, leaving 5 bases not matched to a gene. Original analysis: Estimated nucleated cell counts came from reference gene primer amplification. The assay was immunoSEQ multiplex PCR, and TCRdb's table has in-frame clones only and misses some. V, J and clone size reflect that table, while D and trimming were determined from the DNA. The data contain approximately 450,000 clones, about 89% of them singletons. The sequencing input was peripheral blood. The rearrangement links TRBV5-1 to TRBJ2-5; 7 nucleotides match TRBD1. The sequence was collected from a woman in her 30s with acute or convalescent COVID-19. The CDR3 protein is CASSLLGQVQETQYF. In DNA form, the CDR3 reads TGCGCCAGCAGCTTGCTAGGACAGGTACAAGAGACCCAGTACTTC.